This is a list of T cell receptor beta chains from one sample in a study of blood T cell repertoires in COVID-19. Clones were read by immunoSEQ multiplex PCR, and TCRdb kept only the in-frame ones, dropping some. Here the sample spans 150,000 or so clones, approximately 88% being singletons. The sequencing input was peripheral blood. The receptors were sampled from a woman aged 55-70 years with acute or convalescent COVID-19. CDR3s include the opening cysteine and the closing phenylalanine or tryptophan. Each record gives: V gene, clone size, J gene, D gene, CDR3 DNA, CDR3 protein. D genes are given only for firm matches. Rows may omit the clone size; those that give it use once, few, many or a size class.

>TRBV6-5|NA|TRBJ1-3|TRBD1
TGTGCCAGCACCGAGGGGGCGCCAGGAAACACCATATATTTT
CASTEGAPGNTIYF
>TRBV7-2|NA|TRBJ1-6|NA
TGTGCCAGCAGCTTAGACCCGGGAAATTCACCCCTCCACTTT
CASSLDPGNSPLHF
>TRBV5-1|NA|TRBJ2-5|NA
TGCGCCAGCAGCTTGGGTGTCGGGAACCAAGAGACCCAGTACTTC
CASSLGVGNQETQYF
>TRBV6-5|few|TRBJ2-2|TRBD1
TGTGCCAGCAGTCCGACAGGGACCACCGGGGAGCTGTTTTTT
CASSPTGTTGELFF
>TRBV9|NA|TRBJ1-1|NA
TGTGCCAGCAGCGCCGACAGGAACACTGAAGCTTTCTTT
CASSADRNTEAFF
>TRBV25-1|NA|TRBJ2-5|TRBD2
TGTGCCAGCAGTGGCGCGGGGGGGCAGGAGACCCAGTACTTC
CASSGAGGQETQYF
>TRBV5-1|NA|TRBJ1-2|TRBD1
TGCGCCAGCAGCGGAGGGGTGACAGGGTCTGGCTACACCTTC
CASSGGVTGSGYTF
>TRBV30|NA|TRBJ1-6|NA
TGTGCCTGGAGTGTATGGGGGGTTAATTCACCCCTCCACTTT
CAWSVWGVNSPLHF
>TRBV27|NA|TRBJ2-5|TRBD1
TGTGCCAGCAGTTTAAGGGGACAGGGGGCGCGTCAAGAGACCCAGTACTTC
CASSLRGQGARQETQYF
>TRBV2|once|TRBJ2-2|TRBD1
TGTGCCAGCAGTGTCCAGGGGGCGAACACCGGGGAGCTGTTTTTT
CASSVQGANTGELFF
>TRBV28|NA|TRBJ1-2|NA
TGTGCCAGCAGTTCCCCCGGACTGAGACTTTATGGCTACACCTTC
CASSSPGLRLYGYTF
>TRBV6-5|NA|TRBJ2-1|TRBD2
TGTGCCAGCAGAGTTAGCGGGGGCCCCTACAATGAGCAGTTCTTC
CASRVSGGPYNEQFF
>TRBV10-3|NA|TRBJ1-1|NA
TGTGCCATCAGTGAAAAAGGGGACACTGAAGCTTTCTTT
CAISEKGDTEAFF
>TRBV5-5|NA|TRBJ2-5|TRBD2
TGTGCCAGCAGCTTGGTAGGCGGGGGGCAAGAGACCCAGTACTTC
CASSLVGGGQETQYF
>TRBV7-9|many|TRBJ1-1|NA
TGTGCCAGCAGCTTAGATCCAGGGGACACTGAAGCTTTCTTT
CASSLDPGDTEAFF
>TRBV7-9|NA|TRBJ2-1|TRBD2
TGTGCCAGCAGCTCGCGGGGTAGCGGGGGGAATGAGCAGTTCTTC
CASSSRGSGGNEQFF
>TRBV10-3|NA|TRBJ2-3|TRBD2
TGTGCCATCAGTGACTTGGGACTAGCGCGCCATACGCAGTATTTT
CAISDLGLARHTQYF
>TRBV20-1|NA|TRBJ1-1|NA
TGCAGTGCTAGTACCCGAGGGATTGGGGGGGCTTTCTTT
CSASTRGIGGAFF
>TRBV6-2/TRBV6-3|medium-sized|TRBJ2-7|TRBD1
TGTGCCAGCAGTTACCGGACAGGGAGCGCCGAGCAGTACTTC
CASSYRTGSAEQYF
>TRBV6-5|NA|TRBJ1-1|TRBD1
TGTGCCAGCAGAACAGGGGCCGGGGACACTGAAGCTTTCTTT
CASRTGAGDTEAFF
>TRBV27|NA|TRBJ1-2|TRBD1
TGTGCCAGCAGTTCATACAGGGGGCAAGGCTACACCTTC
CASSSYRGQGYTF
>TRBV10-3|NA|TRBJ1-6|TRBD1
TGTGCCATCCGCGGGACAGGGGTTCGTTCACCCCTCCACTTT
CAIRGTGVRSPLHF
>TRBV2|once|TRBJ1-5|NA
TGTGCCAGCAGTCAGGGGCAGGGGAGTCAGCCCCAGCATTTT
CASSQGQGSQPQHF
>TRBV18|NA|TRBJ2-7|NA
TGTGCCAGCTCATCGGACAGTAGAGCCTCCTACGAGCAGTACTTC
CASSSDSRASYEQYF
>TRBV6-2/TRBV6-3|NA|TRBJ1-1|NA
TGTGCCAGCAGTTACTCGTTGGGGCAGGGCACTGAAGCTTTCTTT
CASSYSLGQGTEAFF
>TRBV4-1|NA|TRBJ2-2|TRBD1
TGCGCCAGCAGCCAAGAAGGGACAGTCCCCGGGGAGCTGTTTTTT
CASSQEGTVPGELFF
>TRBV5-4|few|TRBJ2-7|NA
TGTGCCAGCAGGTCCCCGGACAGTGTCTACGAGCAGTACTTC
CASRSPDSVYEQYF
>TRBV5-1|NA|TRBJ2-5|TRBD1
TGCGCCAGCAGCCTAAGGACAGGCGCAGAGACCCAGTACTTC
CASSLRTGAETQYF
>TRBV14|NA|TRBJ1-6|NA
TGTGCCAGCAGCCAGAAAACGGTGTCCTCCTATAATTCACCCCTCCACTTT
CASSQKTVSSYNSPLHF
>TRBV19|once|TRBJ1-2|NA
TGTGCCAGTACCAAAGCCCGACAGCATGGCTACACCTTC
CASTKARQHGYTF
>TRBV6-6|NA|TRBJ2-2|NA
TGTGCCAGCACTCTCTCGGGGGGCAACACCGGGGAGCTGTTTTTT
CASTLSGGNTGELFF
>TRBV5-6|NA|TRBJ2-5|TRBD1
TGTGCCAGCTGGGGGACAGATCAAGAGACCCAGTACTTC
CASWGTDQETQYF
>TRBV11-1|NA|TRBJ2-3|NA
TGTGCCAGCAGCTCGATAACGGGTCGCACAGATACGCAGTATTTT
CASSSITGRTDTQYF
>TRBV5-1|NA|TRBJ2-2|TRBD1
TGCGCCAGCAGCTCGGGACAGGGGATGACCGGGGAGCTGTTTTTT
CASSSGQGMTGELFF
>TRBV6-2/TRBV6-3|NA|TRBJ2-7|TRBD1
TGTGCCAGCAGCCTCTCCAAACAGGGGATATACGAGCAGTACTTC
CASSLSKQGIYEQYF
>TRBV11-2|NA|TRBJ2-5|TRBD2
TGTGCCAGCAGCTTAGCGGGGGGGCTGGAGACCCAGTACTTC
CASSLAGGLETQYF
>TRBV4-3|NA|TRBJ2-2|NA
TGCGCCAGCAGCCAAGAGGAGGGGAAGTACACCGGGGAGCTGTTTTTT
CASSQEEGKYTGELFF
>TRBV19|few|TRBJ1-1|TRBD1
TGTGCCAGTAGTCGGACCGGGACAGTCACTGAAGCTTTCTTT
CASSRTGTVTEAFF
>TRBV28|NA|TRBJ2-3|NA
TGTGCCAGCAGCCTGGACCGGCAGGGTACGCAGTATTTT
CASSLDRQGTQYF
>TRBV4-2|NA|TRBJ2-3|TRBD2
TGTGCCAGCAGCCCAAACCCAGCGGGGGGGACAGATACGCAGTATTTT
CASSPNPAGGTDTQYF
>TRBV28|few|TRBJ1-1|NA
TGTGCCAGCAGTTTGCCGGGGAGGGCTGAAGCTTTCTTT
CASSLPGRAEAFF
>TRBV7-9|once|TRBJ1-4|TRBD1
TGTGCCAGCAGCTCCCAGGGGGGACCAACTAATGAAAAACTGTTTTTT
CASSSQGGPTNEKLFF
>TRBV5-5|NA|TRBJ2-7|TRBD1
TGTGCCAGCAGCTTGGCAGGGGGACAAAACTACGAGCAGTACTTC
CASSLAGGQNYEQYF
>TRBV29-1|NA|TRBJ1-2|NA
TGCAGCGTTGACTGGACTACAAGGGATGGCTACACCTTC
CSVDWTTRDGYTF
>TRBV6-1|NA|TRBJ1-5|NA
TGTGCCAGCAGTGAAGCGGGGGGACCCCAGCCCCAGCATTTT
CASSEAGGPQPQHF
>TRBV28|NA|TRBJ1-4|TRBD1
TGTGCCAGCCAAAGATCAGGGGGCTTTAATGAAAAACTGTTTTTT
CASQRSGGFNEKLFF